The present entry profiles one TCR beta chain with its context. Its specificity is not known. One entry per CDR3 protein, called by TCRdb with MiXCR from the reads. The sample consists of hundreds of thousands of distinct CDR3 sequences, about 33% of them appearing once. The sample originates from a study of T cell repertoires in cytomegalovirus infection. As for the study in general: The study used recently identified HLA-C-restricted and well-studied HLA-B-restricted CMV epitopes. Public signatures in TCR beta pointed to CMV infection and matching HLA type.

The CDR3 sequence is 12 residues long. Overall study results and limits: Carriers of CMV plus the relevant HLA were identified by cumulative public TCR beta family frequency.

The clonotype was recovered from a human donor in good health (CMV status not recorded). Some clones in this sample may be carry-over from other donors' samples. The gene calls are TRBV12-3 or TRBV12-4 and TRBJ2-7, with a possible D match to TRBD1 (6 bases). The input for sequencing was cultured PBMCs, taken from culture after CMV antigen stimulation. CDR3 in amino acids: CASSLVEGELSV. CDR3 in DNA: TGTGCCAGCAGTTTAGTCGAGGGGGAGTTATCGGTC.